What follows are 26 T cell receptor beta chains derived from one specimen sequenced in a study of T-cell reconstitution after alpha-beta-depleted transplantation in children. This sample's TCRbeta library carried unique molecular identifier barcodes. TCRdb processed the PCR reads anew with MiXCR; each CDR3 protein has one entry. In the table there are under 250,000 distinct CDR3 sequences, roughly 25% of which are singletons. The sequencing here drew on PBMCs, mostly from graft donor cells, taken 360 days after TCRalphabeta/CD19-depleted stem cell transplant. These receptors came from a female patient between 2 and 10 years old who had a stem cell transplant for congenital amegakaryocytic thrombocytopenia, so the T cells may come from the graft donor.

The CDR3 loop is CASSQGTEAFF. Here the CDR3 DNA reads TGTGCCAGCAGCCAGGGAACTGAAGCTTTCTTT. The chain recombines TRBV28 with TRBJ1-1; possibly TRBD1 for D (5 bases). The CDR3 is made up of 11 amino acids. The germline CDR1 and CDR2 sequences are MDHEN and SYDVKM. V lost 6 bases to trimming and J lost 5 bases, with 7 bases between them.

V and J are TRBV6-2 or TRBV6-3 and TRBJ2-7; D is unresolved. The germline V gene has CDR1 MNHEY and CDR2 SVGEGT. V lost 4 bases to trimming and J lost 6 bases, with 10 bases between them. The CDR3 spans 12 residues. The CDR3 DNA reads TGTGCCAGCAGTTCCACCTTGGGCGAGCAGTACTTC. Translated, it gives CASSSTLGEQYF.

A few counts support this clonotype. The rearrangement uses TRBV10-3 and TRBJ2-3; 10 bases are shared with TRBD2. J gave up 2 bases and V 8 bases, and 4 bases lay outside the gene matches. The germline V gene encodes CDR1 ENHRY and CDR2 SYGVKD. This CDR3 is 14 amino acids long. The CDR3 region is CAIATSGYTDTQYF. In nucleotides, the CDR3 is TGTGCCATCGCGACTAGCGGGTACACAGATACGCAGTATTTT.

Many counts were recorded for this clonotype. The chain has TRBV6-5 and TRBJ2-3; maybe TRBD1 (6 bases). The CDR3 consists of 14 residues. The ends were cut back, 4 bases at V and 2 bases at J, with 10 bases in the middle. Germline loops: CDR1 MNHEY, CDR2 SVGAGI. The CDR3 reads CASSLRGHTDTQYF. The CDR3 DNA is TGTGCCAGCAGTTTGAGGGGACACACAGATACGCAGTATTTT.

The J gene is TRBJ2-3, the V gene TRBV7-9; D is unresolved. Trimming left V 3 bases short and J 2 bases short, with 15 bases between. CDR1 is SEHNR, CDR2 FQNEAQ, per germline (reference sequence). The CDR3 has 16 residues. CDR3 DNA: TGTGCCAGCAGCTTTTCTCGGAAGATAACCACAGATACGCAGTATTTT. Translation: CASSFSRKITTDTQYF.

V gene TRBV5-1 combines with J gene TRBJ1-1, with D possibly matching TRBD1 (5 bases). CDR1 and CDR2 (germline): SGHRS, YFSETQ. Trimming left V 0 bases short and J 0 bases short, with 12 bases between. The CDR3 consists of 16 residues. CDR3 sequence reads: CASSLGIGTMNTEAFF. CDR3 nucleotide sequence: TGCGCCAGCAGCTTGGGGATCGGGACGATGAACACTGAAGCTTTCTTT. Supplemented by reference TRBV5-1 and TRBJ1-1, the full variable domain reads KAGVTQTPRYLIKTRGQQVTLSCSPISGHRSVSWYQQTPGQGLQFLFEYFSETQRNKGNFPGRFSGRQFSNSRSEMNVSTLELGDSALYLCASSLGIGTMNTEAFFGQGTRLTVV.

This clonotype was found a few times. The rearrangement joins TRBV20-1 to TRBJ2-1; TRBD2 aligns across 13 bases. Germline trimming cut 3 bases from V and 6 bases from J; bases unmatched to any gene: 2. CDR1 is DFQATT and CDR2 is SNEGSKA in the germline V gene (reference sequence). This CDR3 is built from 14 residues. In nucleotides, the CDR3 is TGCAGTGCTAGGACTAGCGGGAGGCTCAATGAGCAGTTCTTC. Protein: CSARTSGRLNEQFF.

Only one count was recorded for this clonotype. This rearrangement joins TRBV6-2 or TRBV6-3 to TRBJ2-1, with 7 bases fitting TRBD1. The length of the CDR3 is 19 residues. After removal of 4 bases from V and 3 bases from J, the junction contained 18 bases not matched to a gene. The germline gives CDR1 MNHEY, CDR2 SVGEGT. The CDR3: CASSSLRDSTASNYNEQFF. The DNA of the CDR3 is TGTGCCAGCAGTTCCCTCCGGGACAGTACCGCTTCTAACTACAATGAGCAGTTCTTC.

The V gene is TRBV4-1, the J gene TRBJ2-1, with 10 nucleotides matching TRBD2. After removal of 6 bases from V and 0 bases from J, the junction contained 11 bases not matched to a gene. Germline values: CDR1 MGHRA, CDR2 YSYEKL. This CDR3 contains 18 residues. CDR3 nucleotide sequence: TGCGCCAGCAGAGGACTAGCGGACGATCAGAGCTCCTACAATGAGCAGTTCTTC. This gives the protein CASRGLADDQSSYNEQFF.

This sequence joins TRBV29-1 and TRBJ2-3; D gene uncertain. The germline V gene has CDR1 SQVTM and CDR2 ANQGSEA. The length of the CDR3 is 12 residues. V lost 1 base and J 6 bases, leaving 8 bases between the germline ends. The CDR3 sequence: CSVEGTPDTQYF. The CDR3 DNA reads as TGCAGCGTTGAAGGGACCCCCGATACGCAGTATTTT.

The gene calls are TRBV7-9 and TRBJ2-2; unclear D gene. V was pared by 2 bases and J by 4 bases, with 8 bases between. The germline CDR1 and CDR2 sequences are SEHNR and FQNEAQ (reference sequence). This CDR3 contains 14 residues. The CDR3 protein is CASSLNGGTGELFF. CDR3 nucleotides: TGTGCCAGCAGCTTAAATGGTGGCACCGGGGAGCTGTTTTTT.

This clonotype has a handful of counts. V is TRBV10-3 and J is TRBJ2-1, with TRBD2 matching 10 bases. Looked up from germline, CDR1 is ENHRY and CDR2 is SYGVKD. Trimming removed 1 base from V and 8 bases from J; junction bases left unmatched: 8. The CDR3 covers 16 residues. CDR3 nucleotides: TGTGCCATCAGTGAGTGGCTAGCGGGAGTGGCCGATGAGCAGTTCTTC. It translates to CAISEWLAGVADEQFF.

V and J are TRBV2 and TRBJ1-2; D possibly corresponds to TRBD1 (6 bases). CDR3 length: 14 amino acids. Trimming cost V 2 bases and J 6 bases, with 13 bases left between them. From germline, CDR1 is SNHLY and CDR2 FYNNEI. The CDR3 sequence is CASSESGTMNGYTF. In nucleotides, the CDR3 is TGTGCCAGCAGTGAATCTGGGACAATGAATGGCTACACCTTC.

This clonotype was detected a few times. The chain links TRBV12-3 or TRBV12-4 to TRBJ2-4; TRBD2 agrees at 13 bases. CDR3 length: 15 residues. J lost 6 bases, V lost 4 bases, and 3 bases had no gene match. DNA for the CDR3: TGTGCCAGCAGTTCACTAGCGGGGGGGCCAAACATTCAGTACTTC. Protein: CASSSLAGGPNIQYF.

This chain uses TRBV20-1 with TRBJ1-4, with TRBD1 matching over 7 bases. Germline lookup yields CDR1 DFQATT and CDR2 SNEGSKA (reference sequence). This CDR3 comprises 14 residues. J lost 6 bases, V lost 4 bases, and 8 bases had no gene match. As DNA, the CDR3 is TGCAGTGCTATTAGTGGGACAGCTGATGAAAAACTGTTTTTT. Translating gives CSAISGTADEKLFF.

In its sample, this clonotype was seen once. CDR3 coding DNA: TGTGCCAGCACCCCTGGGGCCACAGATACGCAGTATTTT. It specifies CASTPGATDTQYF. The chain recombines TRBV5-5 with TRBJ2-3; TRBD1 is a possible D gene (5 bases). The CDR3 length is 13 residues. Germline V lookup: CDR1 SGHKS, CDR2 YYEKEE (reference sequence). The germline V and J ends were trimmed by 6 bases and 2 bases, with 10 bases remaining between them.

Many counts were recorded for this clonotype. The CDR3 region is CSVERGGDRAREQYF. CDR3 in DNA: TGCAGCGTTGAAAGAGGAGGAGACAGGGCACGCGAGCAGTACTTC. The chain is built from TRBV29-1 and TRBJ2-7, with 7 nucleotides matching TRBD1. Per germline, CDR1 SQVTM and CDR2 ANQGSEA. This CDR3 is built from 15 residues. Trimming cost V 2 bases and J 6 bases; bases outside gene matches: 13.

This clonotype was detected ten times or more. The rearrangement links TRBV24-1 to TRBJ2-2; D possibly corresponds to TRBD1 (6 bases). This CDR3 has 15 amino acids. The V end lost 3 bases, the J end lost 5 bases, and 12 bases lay between the germline ends. Germline values: CDR1 KGHDR, CDR2 SFDVKD. CDR3 nucleotides: TGTGCCACCAGTGATCAACAGGGCTGGACCGGGGAGCTGTTTTTT. This sequence encodes CATSDQQGWTGELFF.

This chain uses TRBV4-1 with TRBJ2-1; D is tentatively TRBD1 or TRBD2 (7 bases each). The V gene lost 6 bases and the J gene lost 1 base, with 16 bases spanning the gap. This CDR3 spans 16 amino acids. Germline-derived CDR1 and CDR2 are MGHRA and YSYEKL. The CDR3 region has the DNA TGCGCCAGCAGAAACGACAGGGAGGGGTCCTACAATGAGCAGTTCTTC. Its protein product is CASRNDREGSYNEQFF.

This clonotype was observed a few times. The chain is built from TRBV3-1 and TRBJ2-5; 10 bases agree with TRBD1. Germline assignment: CDR1 LGHDT and CDR2 YNNKEL (reference sequence). The CDR3 has 18 amino acids. V shed 4 bases and J 4 bases; nucleotides not matched to a gene: 15. The CDR3 DNA reads as TGTGCCAGCAGCCCCTCCCCTAAATCGACAGGGGGCCGAGAGACCCAGTACTTC. It specifies CASSPSPKSTGGRETQYF.

The V call is TRBV3-1, the J call TRBJ2-3; 11 bases agree with TRBD2. CDR1 and CDR2 (germline): LGHDT, YNNKEL (reference sequence). V trimming: 4 bases; J trimming: 6 bases; junction bases outside the gene matches: 6. The CDR3 has 15 amino acids. The CDR3 protein is CASSPYSGGADTQYF. The DNA for the CDR3 is TGTGCCAGCAGCCCATATAGCGGGGGGGCCGATACGCAGTATTTT.

V usage is TRBV27 and J usage is TRBJ1-1; 8 positions match TRBD1. The CDR3 has 18 residues. V shed 6 bases and J 0 bases; nucleotides not matched to a gene: 15. Germline CDR1 MNHEY, CDR2 SMNVEV (reference sequence). The CDR3 sequence is CASRPTRTGLLMNTEAFF. The CDR3 nucleotides are TGTGCCAGCAGGCCTACAAGGACAGGGCTCTTAATGAACACTGAAGCTTTCTTT.

This clonotype came up a few times. This chain uses TRBV5-1 with TRBJ2-7; 7 nucleotides match TRBD1. J gave up 4 bases and V 2 bases, and 9 bases lay outside the gene matches. Germline V lookup: CDR1 SGHRS, CDR2 YFSETQ. The CDR3 totals 15 residues. The CDR3, as DNA: TGCGCCAGCAGCTTAGTTGGGACAGCCGGGTACGAGCAGTACTTC. Its translation: CASSLVGTAGYEQYF.

This clonotype was seen a few times. The chain employs TRBV29-1 and TRBJ1-2, with unresolved D. Trimming removed 3 bases from V and 8 bases from J, with 10 bases in between. This CDR3 spans 11 amino acids. CDR1 and CDR2 (germline): SQVTM, ANQGSEA. The CDR3 DNA follows: TGCAGCGTTGAGTTGGGAAGCGGCTACACCTTC. Residues: CSVELGSGYTF. Filled out from reference TRBV29-1 and TRBJ1-2, the complete variable domain reads SAVISQKPSRDICQRGTSLTIQCQVDSQVTMMFWYRQQPGQSLTLIATANQGSEATYESGFVIDKFPISRPNLTFSTLTVSNMSPEDSSIYLCSVELGSGYTFGSGTRLTVV.

This clonotype has more than one count but fewer than ten. CDR3 DNA sequence: TGCAGTGCTAAAAAGACTACCTCCTACGAGCAGTACTTC. Protein: CSAKKTTSYEQYF. The rearrangement joins TRBV20-1 to TRBJ2-7; possibly TRBD2 for D (5 bases). The germline V gene has CDR1 DFQATT and CDR2 SNEGSKA (reference sequence). With 4 bases removed from V and 0 bases from J, the gap between germline ends came to 10 bases. This CDR3 comprises 13 residues.

J is TRBJ2-7 and V is TRBV5-1, with 11 bases aligning to TRBD1. The CDR3 consists of 15 residues. V shed 0 bases and J 6 bases; nucleotides not matched to a gene: 5. CDR1 is SGHRS, CDR2 YFSETQ, per germline. In DNA form, the CDR3 reads TGCGCCAGCAGCTTGGAGAGGACAGGGGGCGTCGAGCAGTACTTC. Its protein product is CASSLERTGGVEQYF.